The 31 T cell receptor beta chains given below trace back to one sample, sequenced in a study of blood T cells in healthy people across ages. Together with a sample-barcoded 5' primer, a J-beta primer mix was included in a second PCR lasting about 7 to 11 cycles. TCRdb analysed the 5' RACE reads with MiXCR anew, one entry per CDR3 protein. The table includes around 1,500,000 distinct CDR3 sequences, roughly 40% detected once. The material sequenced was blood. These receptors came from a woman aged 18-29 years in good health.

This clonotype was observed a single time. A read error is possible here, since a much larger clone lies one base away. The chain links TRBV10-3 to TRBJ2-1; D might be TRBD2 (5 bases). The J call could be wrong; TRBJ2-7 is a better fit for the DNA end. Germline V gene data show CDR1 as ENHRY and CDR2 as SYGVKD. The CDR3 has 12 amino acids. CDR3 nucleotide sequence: TGTGCCATCTCGGGAACCTACAATGAGCAGTACTTC. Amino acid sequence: CAISGTYNEQYF.

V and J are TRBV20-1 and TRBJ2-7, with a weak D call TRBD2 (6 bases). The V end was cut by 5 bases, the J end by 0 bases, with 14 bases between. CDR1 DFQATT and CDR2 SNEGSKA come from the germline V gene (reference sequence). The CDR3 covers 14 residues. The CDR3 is CSAPRLGGSYEQYF. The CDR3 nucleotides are TGCAGTGCTCCACGACTAGGCGGCTCCTACGAGCAGTACTTC.

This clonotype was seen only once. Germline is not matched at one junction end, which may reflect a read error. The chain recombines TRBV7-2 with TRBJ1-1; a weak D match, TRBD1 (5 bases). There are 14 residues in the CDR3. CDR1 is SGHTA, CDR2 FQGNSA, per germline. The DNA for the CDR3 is TGTGCCAGCAGCGCGGGACGGATGAACACTGGAGCTTTCTTT. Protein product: CASSAGRMNTGAFF.

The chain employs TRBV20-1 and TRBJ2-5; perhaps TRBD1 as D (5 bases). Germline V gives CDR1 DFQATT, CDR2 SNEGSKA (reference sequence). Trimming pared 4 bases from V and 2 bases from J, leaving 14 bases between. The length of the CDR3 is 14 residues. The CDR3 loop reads CSAKGLRPQETQYF. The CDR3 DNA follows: TGCAGTGCTAAGGGGTTGCGGCCTCAAGAGACCCAGTACTTC.

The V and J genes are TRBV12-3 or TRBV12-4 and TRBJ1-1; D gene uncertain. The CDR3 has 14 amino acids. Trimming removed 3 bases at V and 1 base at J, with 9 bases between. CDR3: CASSFRQENTEAFF. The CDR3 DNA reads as TGTGCCAGCAGTTTCCGGCAGGAGAACACTGAAGCTTTCTTT.

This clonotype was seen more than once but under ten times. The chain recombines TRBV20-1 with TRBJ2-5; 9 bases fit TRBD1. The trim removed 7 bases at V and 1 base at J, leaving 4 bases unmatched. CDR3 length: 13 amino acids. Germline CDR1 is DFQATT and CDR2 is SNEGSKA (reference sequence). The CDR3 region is CSDPDRGQETQYF. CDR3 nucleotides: TGCAGTGACCCGGACAGGGGCCAAGAGACCCAGTACTTC.

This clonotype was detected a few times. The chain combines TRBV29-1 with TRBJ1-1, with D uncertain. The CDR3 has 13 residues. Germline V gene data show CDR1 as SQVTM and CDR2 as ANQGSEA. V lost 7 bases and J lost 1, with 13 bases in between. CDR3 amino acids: CSAGRQANTEAFF. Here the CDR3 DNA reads TGCAGCGCCGGGCGGCAGGCGAACACTGAAGCTTTCTTT. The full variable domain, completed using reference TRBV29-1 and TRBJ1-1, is SAVISQKPSRDICQRGTSLTIQCQVDSQVTMMFWYRQQPGQSLTLIATANQGSEATYESGFVIDKFPISRPNLTFSTLTVSNMSPEDSSIYLCSAGRQANTEAFFGQGTRLTVV.

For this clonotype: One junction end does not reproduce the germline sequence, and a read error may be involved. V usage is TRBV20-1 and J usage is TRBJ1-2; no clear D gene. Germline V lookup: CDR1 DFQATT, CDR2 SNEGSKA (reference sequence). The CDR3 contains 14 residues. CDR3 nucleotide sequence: TGCAGTGCTAGAGATGCAGGTGTAAACTATGGCTACATCTTC. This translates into CSARDAGVNYGYIF.

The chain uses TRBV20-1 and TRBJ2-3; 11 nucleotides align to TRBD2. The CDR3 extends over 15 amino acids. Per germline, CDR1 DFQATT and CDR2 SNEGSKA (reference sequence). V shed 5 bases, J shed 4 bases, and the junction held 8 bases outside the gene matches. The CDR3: CSAPNSGGAADTQYF. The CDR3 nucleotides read TGCAGTGCTCCAAATAGCGGGGGGGCCGCAGATACGCAGTATTTT.

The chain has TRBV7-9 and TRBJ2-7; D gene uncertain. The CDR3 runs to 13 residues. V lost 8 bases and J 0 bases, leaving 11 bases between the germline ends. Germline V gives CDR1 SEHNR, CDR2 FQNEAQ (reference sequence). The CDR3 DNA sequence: TGTGCCAGCGAATCGAGTAGCTCCTACGAGCAGTACTTC. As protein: CASESSSSYEQYF.

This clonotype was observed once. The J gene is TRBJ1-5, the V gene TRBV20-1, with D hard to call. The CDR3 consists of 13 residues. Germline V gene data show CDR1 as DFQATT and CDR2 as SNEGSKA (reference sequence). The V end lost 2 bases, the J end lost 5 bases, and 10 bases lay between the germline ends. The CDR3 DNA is TGCAGTGCTAGATATGGGAGGGATCAGCCCCAGCATTTT. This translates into CSARYGRDQPQHF.

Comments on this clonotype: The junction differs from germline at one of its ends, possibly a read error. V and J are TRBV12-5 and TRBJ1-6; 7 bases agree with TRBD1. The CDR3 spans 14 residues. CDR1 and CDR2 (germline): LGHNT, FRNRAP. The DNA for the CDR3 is TGTGCTAGTGGGCGACAGGGAATTAATTCACCCCCCCACTTT. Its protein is CASGRQGINSPPHF.

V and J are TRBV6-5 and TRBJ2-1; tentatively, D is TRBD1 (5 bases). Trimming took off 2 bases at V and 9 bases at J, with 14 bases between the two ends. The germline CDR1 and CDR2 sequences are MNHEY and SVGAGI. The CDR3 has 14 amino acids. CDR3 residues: CASSYGSGQGEQFF. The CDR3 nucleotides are TGTGCCAGCAGTTACGGTTCCGGGCAGGGTGAGCAGTTCTTC.

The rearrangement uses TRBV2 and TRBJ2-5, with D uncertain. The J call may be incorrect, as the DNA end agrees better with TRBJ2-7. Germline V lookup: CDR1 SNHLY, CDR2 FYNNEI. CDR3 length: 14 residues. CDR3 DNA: TGTGCCAGCAGTGAAGCGCGGAGTGGGAACGAGCAGTACTTC. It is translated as CASSEARSGNEQYF.

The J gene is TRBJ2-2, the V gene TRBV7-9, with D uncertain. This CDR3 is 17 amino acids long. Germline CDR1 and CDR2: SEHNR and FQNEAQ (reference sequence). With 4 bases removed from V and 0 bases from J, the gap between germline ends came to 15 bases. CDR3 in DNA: TGTGCCAGCAGCTGGGCCCCCGGTAAAACGAACACCGGGGAGCTGTTTTTT. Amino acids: CASSWAPGKTNTGELFF.

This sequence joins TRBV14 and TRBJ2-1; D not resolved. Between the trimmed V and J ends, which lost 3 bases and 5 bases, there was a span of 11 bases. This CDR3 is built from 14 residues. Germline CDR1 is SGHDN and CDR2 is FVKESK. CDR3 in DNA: TGTGCCAGCAGCCATTATCCCCGGGACAATGAGCAGTTCTTC. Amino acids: CASSHYPRDNEQFF.

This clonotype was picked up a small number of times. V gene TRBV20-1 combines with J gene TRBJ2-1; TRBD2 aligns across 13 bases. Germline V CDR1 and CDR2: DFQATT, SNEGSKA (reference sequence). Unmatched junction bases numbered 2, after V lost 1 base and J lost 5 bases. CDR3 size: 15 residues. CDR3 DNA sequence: TGCAGTGCTAGAGTACTAGCGGGGGGGGACAATGAGCAGTTCTTC. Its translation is CSARVLAGGDNEQFF.

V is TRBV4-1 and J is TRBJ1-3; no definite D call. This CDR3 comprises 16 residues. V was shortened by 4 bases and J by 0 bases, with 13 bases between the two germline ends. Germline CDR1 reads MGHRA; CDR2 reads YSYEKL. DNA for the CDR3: TGCGCCAGCAGCCTCGGAAGGGAGAGCTCTGGAAACACCATATATTTT. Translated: CASSLGRESSGNTIYF.

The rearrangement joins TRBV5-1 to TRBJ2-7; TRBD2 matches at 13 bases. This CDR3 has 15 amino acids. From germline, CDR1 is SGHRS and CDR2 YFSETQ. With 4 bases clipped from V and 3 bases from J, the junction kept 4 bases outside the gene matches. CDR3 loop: CASSRTSGSVYEQYF. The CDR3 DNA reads TGCGCCAGCAGCAGGACTAGCGGGAGCGTCTACGAGCAGTACTTC. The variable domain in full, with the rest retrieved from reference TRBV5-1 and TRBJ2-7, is KAGVTQTPRYLIKTRGQQVTLSCSPISGHRSVSWYQQTPGQGLQFLFEYFSETQRNKGNFPGRFSGRQFSNSRSEMNVSTLELGDSALYLCASSRTSGSVYEQYFGPGTRLTVT.

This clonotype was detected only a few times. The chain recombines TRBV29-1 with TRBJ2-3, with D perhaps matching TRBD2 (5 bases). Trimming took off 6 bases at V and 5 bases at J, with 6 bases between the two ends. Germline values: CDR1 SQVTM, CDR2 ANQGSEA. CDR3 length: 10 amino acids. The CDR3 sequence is CSVEVDTQYF. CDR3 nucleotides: TGCAGCGTGGAGGTAGATACGCAGTATTTT.

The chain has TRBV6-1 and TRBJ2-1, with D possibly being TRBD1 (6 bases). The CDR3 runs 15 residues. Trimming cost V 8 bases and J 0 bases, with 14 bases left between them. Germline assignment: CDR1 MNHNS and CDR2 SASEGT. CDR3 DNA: TGTGCCAGCGGGCGAGGGACAAGCTCCTACAATGAGCAGTTCTTC. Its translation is CASGRGTSSYNEQFF.

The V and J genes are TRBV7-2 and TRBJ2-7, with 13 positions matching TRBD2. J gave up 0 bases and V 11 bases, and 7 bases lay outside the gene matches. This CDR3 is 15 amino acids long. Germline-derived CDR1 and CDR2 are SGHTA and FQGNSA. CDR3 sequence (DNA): TGTGCCGGTGGGACTAGCGGGACTCACTCCTACGAGCAGTACTTC. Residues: CAGGTSGTHSYEQYF.

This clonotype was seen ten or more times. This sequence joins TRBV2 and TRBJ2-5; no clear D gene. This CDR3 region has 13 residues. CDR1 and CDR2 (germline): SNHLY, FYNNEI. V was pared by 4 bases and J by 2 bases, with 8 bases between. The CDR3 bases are TGTGCCAGCAGTGTGGGCAGACAAGAGACCCAGTACTTC. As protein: CASSVGRQETQYF.

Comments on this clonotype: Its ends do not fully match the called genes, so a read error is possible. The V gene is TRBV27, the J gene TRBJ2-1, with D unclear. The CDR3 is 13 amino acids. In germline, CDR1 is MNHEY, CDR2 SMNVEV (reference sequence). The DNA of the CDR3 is TGTGCCAGCAGCCTTCGACCGTACAATAAGCAGTTCTTC. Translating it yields CASSLRPYNKQFF.

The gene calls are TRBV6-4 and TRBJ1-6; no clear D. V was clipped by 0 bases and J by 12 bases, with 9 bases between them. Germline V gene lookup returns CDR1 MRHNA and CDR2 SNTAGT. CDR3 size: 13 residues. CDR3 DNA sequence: TGTGCCAGCAGTGACTCGATAACTGGACCCCTCCACTTT. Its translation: CASSDSITGPLHF.

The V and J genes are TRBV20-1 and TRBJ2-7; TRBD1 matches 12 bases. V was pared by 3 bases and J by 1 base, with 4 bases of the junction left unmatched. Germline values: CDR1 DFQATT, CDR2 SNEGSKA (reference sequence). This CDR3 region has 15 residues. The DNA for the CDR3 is TGCAGTGCTAGGCCGGGACAGGGGGCTTCCTACGAGCAGTACTTC. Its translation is CSARPGQGASYEQYF.

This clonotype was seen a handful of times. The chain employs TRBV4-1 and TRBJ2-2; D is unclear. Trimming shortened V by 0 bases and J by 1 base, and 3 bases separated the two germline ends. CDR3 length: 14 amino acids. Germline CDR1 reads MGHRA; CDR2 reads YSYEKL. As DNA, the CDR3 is TGCGCCAGCAGCCAAGAGGGGAACACCGGGGAGCTGTTTTTT. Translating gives CASSQEGNTGELFF.

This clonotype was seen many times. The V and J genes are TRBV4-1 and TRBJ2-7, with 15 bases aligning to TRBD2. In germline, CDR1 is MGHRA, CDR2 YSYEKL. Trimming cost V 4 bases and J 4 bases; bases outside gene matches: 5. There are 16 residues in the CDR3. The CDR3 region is CASSPGLAGGTYEQYF. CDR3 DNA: TGCGCCAGCAGCCCTGGACTAGCGGGAGGGACTTACGAGCAGTACTTC.

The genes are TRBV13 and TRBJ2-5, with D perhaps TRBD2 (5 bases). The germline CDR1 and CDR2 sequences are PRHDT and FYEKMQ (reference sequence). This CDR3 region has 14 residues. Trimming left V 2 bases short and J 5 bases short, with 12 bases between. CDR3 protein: CASSLYELGETQYF. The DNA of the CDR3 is TGTGCCAGCAGCTTATATGAACTAGGGGAGACCCAGTACTTC.

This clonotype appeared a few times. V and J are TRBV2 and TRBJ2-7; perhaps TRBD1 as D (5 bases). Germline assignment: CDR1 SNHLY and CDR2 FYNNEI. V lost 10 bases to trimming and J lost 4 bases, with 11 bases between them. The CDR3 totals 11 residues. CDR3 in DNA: TGTGCCACCGGGCAGGGTTACGAGCAGTACTTC. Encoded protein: CATGQGYEQYF.

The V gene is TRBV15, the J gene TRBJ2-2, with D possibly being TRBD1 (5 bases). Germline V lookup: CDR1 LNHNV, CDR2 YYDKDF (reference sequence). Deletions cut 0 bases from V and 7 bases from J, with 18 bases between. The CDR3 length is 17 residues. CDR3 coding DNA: TGTGCCACCAGCAGAGATTGGCCACAGGTAGGTGGCGGGGAGCTGTTTTTT. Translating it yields CATSRDWPQVGGGELFF.